The table lists the clone carrying this T cell receptor (beta chain) with a few counts. RNA was extracted and reverse transcribed into cDNA as the sequencing template. Assay used: immunoSEQ multiplex PCR; TCRdb lists only in-frame clones, some missing. In the table there are approximately 150,000 clones, 55% of which are singletons. Looked up from germline, CDR1 is MNHNY and CDR2 is SVGAGI (reference sequence). V shed 8 bases and J 3 bases; nucleotides not matched to a gene: 9. This CDR3 has 14 residues. This specimen comes from a study of CD8+ T cells in alopecia areata. The material sequenced was CD4+ T cells sorted from blood. This TCR came from a human donor in good health. The J gene is TRBJ2-7, the V gene TRBV6-6; 8 bases line up with TRBD2. The CDR3 reads CASQSLGLGYEQYF. CDR3 DNA: TGTGCCAGCCAAAGTCTGGGACTAGGCTACGAGCAGTACTTC.